This is a list of T cell receptor beta chains from one sample in a study of shared clonotypes between healthy human individuals. Some clones are missing from TCRdb's copy, which holds only in-frame ones; the method was immunoSEQ multiplex PCR. The table includes about 1.5 million clones, roughly 96% detected once. The sequenced material came from naive CD4+ T cells sorted from blood. Source of these receptors: a man aged 30-40 years in good health. Each CDR3 is given with its conserved first and last residue. A D gene is named only where the DNA matches it firmly. Expanded clones get a size class; other rows say once, few or many, or leave the size out.

cdr3_length: 15
v_call: TRBV5-4
clone_size: once
j_call: TRBJ2-7
d_call: NA
cdr3_nt: TGTGCCAGCAGCTTGTTCCCGGGGAACGGCTACGAGCAGTACTTC
cdr3_aa: CASSLFPGNGYEQYF

cdr3_length: 19
v_call: TRBV19
clone_size: NA
j_call: TRBJ1-3
d_call: TRBD1
cdr3_nt: TGTGCCAGTAGTATCGGAAGACACAGGGGAAGGAGCTCTGGAAACACCATATATTTT
cdr3_aa: CASSIGRHRGRSSGNTIYF

cdr3_length: 18
v_call: TRBV18
clone_size: NA
j_call: TRBJ2-3
d_call: TRBD2
cdr3_nt: TGTGCCAGCTCACCATACACCGGGCCGAGCGGGAGGTATGATACGCAGTATTTT
cdr3_aa: CASSPYTGPSGRYDTQYF

cdr3_length: 16
v_call: TRBV28
clone_size: NA
j_call: TRBJ2-5
d_call: NA
cdr3_nt: TGTGCCAGCAGTTTATGGGGACTCCTAGCACGAGAGACCCAGTACTTC
cdr3_aa: CASSLWGLLARETQYF

cdr3_length: 12
v_call: TRBV6-1
clone_size: NA
j_call: TRBJ2-7
d_call: NA
cdr3_nt: TGTGCCAGCAGTCTCACACCCTACGAGCAGTACTTC
cdr3_aa: CASSLTPYEQYF

cdr3_length: 15
v_call: TRBV5-4
clone_size: NA
j_call: TRBJ2-3
d_call: NA
cdr3_nt: TGTGCCAGCAGCTTGCCGGGGGCTAGCACAGATACGCAGTATTTT
cdr3_aa: CASSLPGASTDTQYF

cdr3_length: 15
v_call: TRBV4-3
clone_size: NA
j_call: TRBJ2-7
d_call: TRBD1
cdr3_nt: TGCGCCAGCAGCCAAGAAGACAGGGGGCGATACGAGCAGTACTTC
cdr3_aa: CASSQEDRGRYEQYF

cdr3_length: 13
v_call: TRBV7-9
clone_size: NA
j_call: TRBJ1-1
d_call: TRBD1
cdr3_nt: TGTGCCAGCAGCTTCGGGACAGGGCCTGAAGCTTTCTTT
cdr3_aa: CASSFGTGPEAFF

cdr3_length: 13
v_call: TRBV15
clone_size: NA
j_call: TRBJ2-2
d_call: NA
cdr3_nt: TGTGCCACCAGCTGGGGGCGTACCGGGGAGCTGTTTTTT
cdr3_aa: CATSWGRTGELFF

cdr3_length: 15
v_call: TRBV19
clone_size: NA
j_call: TRBJ2-1
d_call: TRBD1
cdr3_nt: TGTGCCAGTAGTATTTTGACAGGGGGAGAAAATGAGCAGTTCTTC
cdr3_aa: CASSILTGGENEQFF

cdr3_length: 12
v_call: TRBV29-1
clone_size: NA
j_call: TRBJ2-7
d_call: NA
cdr3_nt: TGCAGCGTTGGTGACATAACGAACGAGCAGTACTTC
cdr3_aa: CSVGDITNEQYF

cdr3_length: 16
v_call: TRBV4-3
clone_size: NA
j_call: TRBJ2-2
d_call: NA
cdr3_nt: TGCGCCAGCAGCCATGTCCTTGGTGCGGGGACCGGGGAGCTGTTTTTT
cdr3_aa: CASSHVLGAGTGELFF

cdr3_length: 16
v_call: TRBV18
clone_size: NA
j_call: TRBJ2-2
d_call: TRBD2
cdr3_nt: TGTGCCAGCTCACCACAAGGGGCGGGAGTCGCCGGGGAGCTGTTTTTT
cdr3_aa: CASSPQGAGVAGELFF

cdr3_length: 13
v_call: TRBV6-8
clone_size: NA
j_call: TRBJ2-2
d_call: NA
cdr3_nt: TGTGCCAGCGGGCACAGGGCCGACGGGGAGCTGTTTTTT
cdr3_aa: CASGHRADGELFF

cdr3_length: 13
v_call: TRBV1
clone_size: NA
j_call: TRBJ2-7
d_call: NA
cdr3_nt: TGCACCAGCAGCAGACCACTAGCGGCCGAGCAGTACTTC
cdr3_aa: CTSSRPLAAEQYF

cdr3_length: 18
v_call: TRBV28
clone_size: NA
j_call: TRBJ1-4
d_call: NA
cdr3_nt: TGTGCCAGCAGTCTTCTTCTTTCTCAGGGGCGGGTAAATGAAAAACTGTTTTTT
cdr3_aa: CASSLLLSQGRVNEKLFF

cdr3_length: 13
v_call: TRBV28
clone_size: NA
j_call: TRBJ1-5
d_call: NA
cdr3_nt: TGTGCCAGCAGTTCCCCCCCACTGCAGCCCCAGCATTTT
cdr3_aa: CASSSPPLQPQHF

cdr3_length: 16
v_call: TRBV7-9
clone_size: once
j_call: TRBJ2-5
d_call: NA
cdr3_nt: TGTGCCAGCAGCCCGAGAGGAAGACAGGGAGGGGAGACCCAGTACTTC
cdr3_aa: CASSPRGRQGGETQYF

cdr3_length: 14
v_call: TRBV14
clone_size: NA
j_call: TRBJ2-3
d_call: NA
cdr3_nt: TGTGCCAGCAGCCAAAACCCCAGTGTGAATACGCAGTATTTT
cdr3_aa: CASSQNPSVNTQYF

cdr3_length: 13
v_call: TRBV25-1
clone_size: NA
j_call: TRBJ2-1
d_call: TRBD2
cdr3_nt: TGTGCCAGCAGTATTCCCGGGGAGGGGAAGCAGTTCTTC
cdr3_aa: CASSIPGEGKQFF

cdr3_length: 12
v_call: TRBV11-2
clone_size: once
j_call: TRBJ2-3
d_call: NA
cdr3_nt: TGTGCCAGCAGCCCCCCCCAATCCGCGCAGTATTTT
cdr3_aa: CASSPPQSAQYF

cdr3_length: 17
v_call: TRBV11-2
clone_size: NA
j_call: TRBJ2-6
d_call: TRBD1
cdr3_nt: TGTGCCAGCAGCTCAAGGGACAGGCTTTGGGGGGCCAACGTCCTGACTTTC
cdr3_aa: CASSSRDRLWGANVLTF

cdr3_length: 21
v_call: TRBV12-1
clone_size: NA
j_call: TRBJ2-3
d_call: NA
cdr3_nt: TGTGCCAGCAGCTTCGACCCGAGACCTTCCCATAGCAAATGGGGCACAGATACGCAGTATTTT
cdr3_aa: CASSFDPRPSHSKWGTDTQYF

cdr3_length: 15
v_call: TRBV9
clone_size: NA
j_call: TRBJ2-5
d_call: NA
cdr3_nt: TGTGCCAGCAGCGTAGTAGGGTGGAAGGGAGAGACCCAGTACTTC
cdr3_aa: CASSVVGWKGETQYF